This TCR beta chain was sequenced in a study of OX40 agonist ivuxolimab in advanced cancers. In the study overall: Dose-escalation patients had hepatocellular carcinoma, melanoma, renal cell or head and neck cancer. Study-wide results and caveats: Expanded clones were, on average, more numerous among CD8+ T cells than CD4+. In a subset of nonresponders, normalized T-cell clonal expansion was also low.

The V and J ends lost 3 bases and 0 bases respectively, with 17 bases between them. From germline, CDR1 is MNHEY and CDR2 SMNVEV (reference sequence). The CDR3 length is 17 residues. Libraries were prepared by immunoSEQ multiplex PCR; TCRdb keeps only in-frame clonotypes and omits some of them. The data show approximately 82,000 clones, 70% to 90% seen once. Turning to this clone: As yet, its antigen is unknown.

The TCR was taken from an adult with an advanced solid tumor such as melanoma, head and neck, liver or kidney cancer. This rearrangement joins TRBV27 to TRBJ1-1; TRBD1 might be the D (5 bases). The sample here was CD4+ or CD8+ T cells sorted from blood, taken in a trial of the OX40 agonist ivuxolimab. The CDR3 DNA reads TGTGCCAGCAGTTTCTCCCTTACAGACAGAATGAACACTGAAGCTTTCTTT. It encodes CASSFSLTDRMNTEAFF.